The sequence of this T cell receptor beta chain was determined in a study of CD8+CD57+ T cells in acquired aplastic anemia. Study-level information: Mean DNA quantity obtained from sorted CD4+ and CD8+ cells was 3.2 ug.

Trimming removed 3 bases from V and 6 bases from J; junction bases left unmatched: 4. There are 15 residues in the CDR3. Germline CDR1 and CDR2: SGHKS and YYEKEE (reference sequence). Selection for sequencing was limited to patients who had shown CD8+CD57+ cell expansion by flow cytometry. Untreated patients provided the blood samples, with no therapy given before sampling. This clonotype has only one observation. Genomic DNA, the template, was used for profiling of the TCR beta VDJ and CDR3. One entry per CDR3 protein, called by TCRdb with MiXCR from the reads. The repertoire consists of around 200,000 distinct CDR3 sequences, with approximately 65% occurring once and the leading ten covering 58%.

The chain joins TRBV5-5 to TRBJ1-6, with 9 bases matching TRBD1. The TCR originated in a human donor with aplastic anemia. The source material was sorted CD4+, CD8+, or CD8+CD57+ T cells (not recorded which) from PBMCs. CDR3 DNA sequence: TGTGCCAGCAGCTCCGGGACAGGGTTTAATTCACCCCTCCACTTT. Translated: CASSSGTGFNSPLHF. Filled out from reference TRBV5-5 and TRBJ1-6, the complete variable domain reads DAGVTQSPTHLIKTRGQQVTLRCSPISGHKSVSWYQQVLGQGPQFIFQYYEKEERGRGNFPDRFSARQFPNYSSELNVNALLLGDSALYLCASSSGTGFNSPLHFGNGTRLTVT.